The text below deals with one T cell receptor (delta chain). TCRdb reprocessed the RT-PCR reads through CATT. The repertoire holds 2,000 to 3,000 delta-chain clones, with 44% as singletons. V shed 4 bases and J 5 bases; nucleotides not matched to a gene: 5. The CDR3 totals 14 residues. Germline V gives CDR1 GEAIGNYY, CDR2 EKD. This sample was included in a study of gamma-delta T cells after stem cell transplantation. The sequence came from a human donor. It is not recorded whose cells these are; they may come from a transplant donor. The sequencing sample was made of gamma-delta T cells. The chain couples TRDV2 to TRDJ1, with 11 bases matching TRDD3. The CDR3 spells CACELLGDRDKLIF. CDR3 nucleotide sequence: TGTGCCTGTGAATTACTGGGGGATAGAGATAAACTCATCTTT.